This TCR beta chain was obtained from a study of blood T cell repertoires in COVID-19. Measured with immunoSEQ multiplex PCR; TCRdb has only the in-frame clones, and not every one. Of 400,000 to 500,000 clones listed, 86% are singletons. Trimming removed 5 bases from V and 4 bases from J; junction bases left unmatched: 6. Germline V lookup: CDR1 MNHEY, CDR2 SVGAGI. The CDR3 is 14 amino acids. Sample: peripheral blood. The V gene is TRBV6-5, the J gene TRBJ1-1; 8 bases match TRBD1. The receptor's source is a woman in her 30s with active or convalescent COVID-19. The CDR3 loop is CASSTPGGTTEAFF. The CDR3 DNA reads as TGTGCCAGCAGTACCCCAGGGGGCACCACTGAAGCTTTCTTT.